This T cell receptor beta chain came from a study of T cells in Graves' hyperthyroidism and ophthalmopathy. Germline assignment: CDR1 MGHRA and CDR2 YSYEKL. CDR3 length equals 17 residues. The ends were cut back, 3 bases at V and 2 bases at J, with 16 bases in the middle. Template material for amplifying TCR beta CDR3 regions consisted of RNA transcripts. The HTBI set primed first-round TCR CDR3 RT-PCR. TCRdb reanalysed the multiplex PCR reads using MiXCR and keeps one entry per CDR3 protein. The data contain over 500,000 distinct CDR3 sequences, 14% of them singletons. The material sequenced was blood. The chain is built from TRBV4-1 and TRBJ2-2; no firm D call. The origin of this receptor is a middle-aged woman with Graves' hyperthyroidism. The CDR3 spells CASSQVGRRINTGELFF. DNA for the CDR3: TGCGCCAGCAGCCAGGTCGGACGAAGGATCAACACCGGGGAGCTGTTTTTT.